Listed below are T cell receptor beta chains from one sample, sequenced in a study of cytomegalovirus exposure and HLA in healthy donors. This table comes from immunoSEQ multiplex PCR, and its TCRdb copy is limited to in-frame clones, with some not included. The sample carries 150,000 to 200,000 clones, approximately 84% recorded once. Sample: PBMCs. These receptor sequences come from a young man in good health and CMV-seropositive. CDR3s include the opening cysteine and the closing phenylalanine or tryptophan. The D gene is left open where the match is weak. Some rows have no size entry. The others give once, few or many, or a class for an expanded clone.

clone_size: NA
d_call: TRBD2
j_call: TRBJ2-7
v_call: TRBV6-6
cdr3_aa: CASRGSGRGYEQYF
cdr3_nt: TGTGCCAGCAGAGGTAGCGGGAGGGGGTACGAGCAGTACTTC

clone_size: NA
d_call: NA
j_call: TRBJ2-1
v_call: TRBV6-5
cdr3_aa: CASWGDGSSYNEQFF
cdr3_nt: TGTGCTTCCTGGGGGGACGGGAGCTCCTACAATGAGCAGTTCTTC

clone_size: NA
d_call: NA
j_call: TRBJ1-1
v_call: TRBV14
cdr3_aa: CASSQVPGYTEAFF
cdr3_nt: TGTGCCAGCAGCCAAGTACCCGGTTACACTGAAGCTTTCTTT

clone_size: NA
d_call: TRBD2
j_call: TRBJ2-1
v_call: TRBV5-1
cdr3_aa: CASSPWTSGRAFGNEQFF
cdr3_nt: TGCGCCAGCAGCCCGTGGACTAGCGGGAGGGCATTTGGCAATGAGCAGTTCTTC

clone_size: NA
d_call: NA
j_call: TRBJ1-5
v_call: TRBV7-9
cdr3_aa: CASTTDGNQPQHF
cdr3_nt: TGTGCCAGCACTACCGACGGGAATCAGCCCCAGCATTTT

clone_size: NA
d_call: NA
j_call: TRBJ2-5
v_call: TRBV2
cdr3_aa: CASSPDIGETQYF
cdr3_nt: TGTGCCAGCAGTCCGGACATTGGAGAGACCCAGTACTTC

clone_size: few
d_call: TRBD2
j_call: TRBJ2-3
v_call: TRBV28
cdr3_aa: CASSPGLAGATSTDTQYF
cdr3_nt: TGTGCCAGCAGTCCGGGACTAGCGGGGGCTACTAGCACAGATACGCAGTATTTT

clone_size: NA
d_call: TRBD1
j_call: TRBJ2-7
v_call: TRBV4-3
cdr3_aa: CASSQDFGTDPYEQYF
cdr3_nt: TGCGCCAGCAGCCAAGACTTCGGGACAGACCCCTACGAGCAGTACTTC

clone_size: NA
d_call: TRBD1
j_call: TRBJ1-4
v_call: TRBV15
cdr3_aa: CATSRRQGGEKLFF
cdr3_nt: TGTGCCACCAGCCGCCGACAGGGTGGTGAAAAACTGTTTTTT

clone_size: NA
d_call: NA
j_call: TRBJ1-1
v_call: TRBV4-3
cdr3_aa: CASSQEPEGTAEAFF
cdr3_nt: TGCGCCAGCAGCCAAGAACCCGAGGGAACCGCTGAAGCTTTCTTT

clone_size: NA
d_call: NA
j_call: TRBJ2-1
v_call: TRBV5-1
cdr3_aa: CASRPKRDLNNEQFF
cdr3_nt: TGCGCCAGCAGACCAAAGAGGGACTTGAACAATGAGCAGTTCTTC

clone_size: NA
d_call: TRBD1
j_call: TRBJ1-1
v_call: TRBV19
cdr3_aa: CASSQRQGQYNTEAFF
cdr3_nt: TGTGCCAGTAGTCAACGACAGGGACAATACAACACTGAAGCTTTCTTT

clone_size: NA
d_call: NA
j_call: TRBJ1-5
v_call: TRBV5-8
cdr3_aa: CASSSGTTYDQPQHF
cdr3_nt: TGTGCCAGCAGCTCAGGAACGACGTACGATCAGCCCCAGCATTTT

clone_size: NA
d_call: NA
j_call: TRBJ1-3
v_call: TRBV5-4
cdr3_aa: CASSSQGVSGNTIYF
cdr3_nt: TGTGCCAGCAGCTCACAGGGTGTCTCTGGAAACACCATATATTTT

clone_size: NA
d_call: NA
j_call: TRBJ2-2
v_call: TRBV25-1
cdr3_aa: CASSAAGELFF
cdr3_nt: TGTGCCAGCAGTGCCGCCGGGGAGCTGTTTTTT

clone_size: NA
d_call: TRBD1
j_call: TRBJ1-2
v_call: TRBV6-5
cdr3_aa: CASRTGGYGYTF
cdr3_nt: TGTGCCAGCCGAACAGGGGGATATGGCTACACCTTC

clone_size: NA
d_call: TRBD1
j_call: TRBJ1-1
v_call: TRBV7-9
cdr3_aa: CASSLLGQGGAEAFF
cdr3_nt: TGTGCCAGCAGCTTATTGGGACAGGGAGGAGCTGAAGCTTTCTTT

clone_size: NA
d_call: NA
j_call: TRBJ1-2
v_call: TRBV28
cdr3_aa: CASSLPLTGYGYTF
cdr3_nt: TGTGCCAGCAGTTTACCCCTGACAGGCTATGGCTACACCTTC

clone_size: NA
d_call: TRBD1
j_call: TRBJ2-7
v_call: TRBV5-4
cdr3_aa: CASSFGQGGVEQYF
cdr3_nt: TGTGCCAGCAGCTTTGGACAGGGGGGGGTCGAGCAGTACTTC

clone_size: NA
d_call: TRBD1
j_call: TRBJ1-5
v_call: TRBV27
cdr3_aa: CASSGDRANNQPQHF
cdr3_nt: TGTGCCAGCAGTGGGGACAGGGCTAACAATCAGCCCCAGCATTTT

clone_size: NA
d_call: NA
j_call: TRBJ2-3
v_call: TRBV28
cdr3_aa: CASSQEGGRADTQYF
cdr3_nt: TGTGCCAGCAGCCAAGAGGGGGGGCGGGCAGATACGCAGTATTTT

clone_size: NA
d_call: TRBD2
j_call: TRBJ2-5
v_call: TRBV5-6
cdr3_aa: CASSLKRVGGETQYF
cdr3_nt: TGTGCCAGCAGCTTAAAGCGGGTGGGGGGGGAGACCCAGTACTTC

clone_size: NA
d_call: NA
j_call: TRBJ1-2
v_call: TRBV21-1
cdr3_aa: CASSKGTQYGYTF
cdr3_nt: TGTGCCAGCAGCAAAGGGACACAATATGGCTACACCTTC

clone_size: once
d_call: NA
j_call: TRBJ2-2
v_call: TRBV29-1
cdr3_aa: CSVEVSDTGELFF
cdr3_nt: TGCAGCGTTGAAGTTTCCGACACCGGGGAGCTGTTTTTT

clone_size: NA
d_call: TRBD1
j_call: TRBJ1-4
v_call: TRBV30
cdr3_aa: CAWSVPEQGEFKKLFF
cdr3_nt: TGTGCCTGGAGTGTCCCCGAACAGGGGGAGTTTAAAAAACTGTTTTTT

clone_size: NA
d_call: NA
j_call: TRBJ2-2
v_call: TRBV27
cdr3_aa: CATSRVGGELFF
cdr3_nt: TGTGCCACCAGCCGGGTGGGCGGGGAGCTGTTTTTT

clone_size: NA
d_call: NA
j_call: TRBJ2-2
v_call: TRBV2
cdr3_aa: CASSDEATGELFF
cdr3_nt: TGTGCCAGCAGTGATGAGGCGACCGGGGAGCTGTTTTTT

clone_size: NA
d_call: TRBD2
j_call: TRBJ2-2
v_call: TRBV5-1
cdr3_aa: CASSPTGLAGKGDTGELFF
cdr3_nt: TGCGCCAGCAGCCCTACCGGACTAGCGGGAAAGGGGGACACCGGGGAGCTGTTTTTT

clone_size: few
d_call: NA
j_call: TRBJ2-1
v_call: TRBV29-1
cdr3_aa: CSVEEGAVEQFF
cdr3_nt: TGCAGCGTTGAAGAAGGAGCGGTAGAGCAGTTCTTC

clone_size: NA
d_call: NA
j_call: TRBJ2-2
v_call: TRBV2
cdr3_aa: CASSERTGELFF
cdr3_nt: TGTGCCAGCAGTGAGAGGACCGGGGAGCTGTTTTTT

clone_size: NA
d_call: TRBD1
j_call: TRBJ2-7
v_call: TRBV9
cdr3_aa: CASSAGGDREFEQYF
cdr3_nt: TGTGCCAGCAGCGCTGGGGGGGACAGGGAGTTCGAGCAGTACTTC

clone_size: few
d_call: TRBD1
j_call: TRBJ2-7
v_call: TRBV19
cdr3_aa: CASSNRGMYEQYF
cdr3_nt: TGTGCCAGTAGTAACAGGGGAATGTACGAGCAGTACTTC

clone_size: NA
d_call: TRBD2
j_call: TRBJ2-7
v_call: TRBV4-3
cdr3_aa: CASSQDLPSGTYEQYF
cdr3_nt: TGCGCCAGCAGCCAAGATTTGCCTAGCGGCACCTACGAGCAGTACTTC

clone_size: NA
d_call: TRBD2
j_call: TRBJ2-7
v_call: TRBV7-2
cdr3_aa: CASSFGSGGLRYEQYF
cdr3_nt: TGTGCCAGCAGCTTTGGGTCTGGGGGACTAAGATACGAGCAGTACTTC

clone_size: NA
d_call: NA
j_call: TRBJ2-7
v_call: TRBV4-3
cdr3_aa: CASSQESTGPFFEQYF
cdr3_nt: TGCGCCAGCAGCCAAGAATCCACAGGACCATTCTTCGAGCAGTACTTC

clone_size: NA
d_call: NA
j_call: TRBJ1-4
v_call: TRBV7-9
cdr3_aa: CASSPDRIYREKLFF
cdr3_nt: TGTGCCAGCAGCCCGGACAGAATCTACCGTGAAAAACTGTTTTTT

clone_size: NA
d_call: NA
j_call: TRBJ2-2
v_call: TRBV11-2
cdr3_aa: CASSSRPELTGELFF
cdr3_nt: TGTGCCAGCAGCTCACGACCGGAGCTCACCGGGGAGCTGTTTTTT

clone_size: NA
d_call: NA
j_call: TRBJ2-7
v_call: TRBV19
cdr3_aa: CASSIVRDTSYEQYF
cdr3_nt: TGTGCCAGTAGTATAGTCCGGGACACCTCCTACGAGCAGTACTTC

clone_size: NA
d_call: NA
j_call: TRBJ1-5
v_call: TRBV28
cdr3_aa: CASSFGSQPQHF
cdr3_nt: TGTGCCAGCAGTTTTGGTAGTCAGCCCCAGCATTTT

clone_size: NA
d_call: TRBD2
j_call: TRBJ2-1
v_call: TRBV15
cdr3_aa: CANRGEGSGSVKQFF
cdr3_nt: TGTGCCAACAGAGGGGAGGGTAGCGGCAGTGTCAAGCAGTTCTTC

clone_size: once
d_call: NA
j_call: TRBJ1-2
v_call: TRBV27
cdr3_aa: CASSPEVRDYGYTF
cdr3_nt: TGTGCCAGCAGTCCAGAGGTCCGCGACTATGGCTACACCTTC